This TCR beta chain emerged from a study of blood T cell repertoires in COVID-19 (dated by TCRdb to the early 2020s). Regarding the study in general: Samples from collaborators originated in the United States, Italy and Spain and spanned both the acute and convalescent phases of COVID-19. The samples were drawn from two sources: the first 160 participants of the ongoing ImmuneRACE study, and 1,000 to 1,500 subjects contributed by 6 global collaborators. HLA class I and class II types, where available, came from metadata supplied by the sample provider rather than from assay-based typing. The repertoires were released in a freely available public database meant as a resource for research on the immune response to SARS-CoV-2. Subjects who had been exposed to COVID-19, were actively infected with it, or had recovered from it provided the deeply sampled blood TCRbeta repertoires that made up the dataset. The material from the prospective study consisted of cDNA or gDNA derived from T cells, B-cell-depleted T cells, or PBMCs. A de-identified subject ID, COVID-19 status, age in years and sex were almost always included in the sample metadata.

What the study reported, not specific to this receptor: How much clinical and demographic metadata was included differed by source and by participant, and the metadata was provided uncurated.

TCRbeta CDR3 regions were amplified from genomic DNA using the immunoSEQ Assay, a bias-controlled multiplex PCR. Per the source publication's procedure: Within the assay, amplification of reference gene primers was used to estimate how many nucleated cells each sample contained. To quantify the absolute abundance of each unique TCRbeta CDR3 rearrangement, sequence reads were collapsed and filtered. For each sample, productive Simpson clonality was calculated by taking the square root of Simpson's diversity index across productive rearrangements. TCRdb took over this immuneACCESS table, retaining in-frame rearrangements with V and J assigned. Such tables are incomplete; in checked studies, under half of the missing clones stem from an unresolved V gene, and the remainder is unexplained. That table supplies the V and J calls and clone size; D and trimming were determined from the DNA. This sample comprises approximately 350,000 clones, about 89% of them detected only once. Of the sample, 2.5% to 3.5% falls within the top ten clones.

A word on this clone: Which antigen it targets is not known. No base quality information exists; no much larger clone differs at one position.

Measured from the cysteine to the phenylalanine, the CDR3 is 15 residues long. Of the read, only the CDR3 DNA is kept; its 45 bases are in frame from base 1. CDR1 SGDLS and CDR2 YYNGEE are derived from the germline V gene. The V end loses 3 bases and the J end loses 8 bases, and a stretch of 17 bases separates them. One collaborating source in Seattle enrolled patients while the patients were actively infected and followed the patients over time throughout the course of disease. The collaborating institutions used their own protocols to collect whole blood in K2EDTA tubes. For TCRbeta analysis, collaborators shipped samples in one of three forms: frozen whole blood, isolated PBMCs, or DNA extracted from either of those sample types.

Source material: peripheral blood. Recombination joined TRBV9 with TRBJ1-4; matching of 6 bases hints at TRBD1 as the D gene. The sequence derives from a woman aged 30 to 39 with COVID-19, enrolled during active disease. The DNA is as follows: TGTGCCAGCAGCGGTTACAGGGAGGGTGAGGAAAAACTGTTTTTT. Its translation is CASSGYREGEEKLFF. Where the CDR3 stops, the reference TRBV9 and TRBJ1-4 genes take over; the full variable domain is DSGVTQTPKHLITATGQRVTLRCSPRSGDLSVYWYQQSLDQGLQFLIQYYNGEERAKGNILERFSAQQFPDLHSELNLSSLELGDSALYFCASSGYREGEEKLFFGSGTQLSVL.